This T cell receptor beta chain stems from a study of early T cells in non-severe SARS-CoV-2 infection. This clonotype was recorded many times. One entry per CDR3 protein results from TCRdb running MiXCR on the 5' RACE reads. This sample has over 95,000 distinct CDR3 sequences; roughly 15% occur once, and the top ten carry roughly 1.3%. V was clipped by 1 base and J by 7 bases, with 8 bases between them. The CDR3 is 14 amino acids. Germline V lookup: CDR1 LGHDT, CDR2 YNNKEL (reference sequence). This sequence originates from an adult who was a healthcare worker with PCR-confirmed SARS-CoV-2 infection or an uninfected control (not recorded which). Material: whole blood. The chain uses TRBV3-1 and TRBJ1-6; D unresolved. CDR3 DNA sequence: TGTGCCAGCAGCCAAGGGCTAACCAATTCACCCCTCCACTTT. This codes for CASSQGLTNSPLHF.